This TCR beta chain was captured by sequencing in a study of blood T cell repertoires in COVID-19. Original handling: Scientists estimated how many nucleated cells there were by amplifying reference gene primers. Only in-frame clones appear in the TCRdb table, and some are missing; sequencing was by immunoSEQ multiplex PCR. The DNA was the basis for D and trimming; V, J and clone size are from that table. The sample carries around 190,000 clones, over 70% recorded once. The V gene end was trimmed by 2 bases and the J gene end by 8 bases; junction bases not matched to a gene: 6. The CDR3 loop spans 15 amino acids. Germline CDR1 and CDR2: SGDLS and YYNGEE.

This clonotype originated in a man aged 55 to 70 with acute or convalescent COVID-19. Sequencing was performed on peripheral blood. The rearrangement joins TRBV9 to TRBJ1-6, with 8 bases matching TRBD1. CDR3 residues: CASSVGQVVDSPLHF. The CDR3 DNA sequence: TGTGCCAGCAGCGTGGGACAGGTAGTTGATTCACCCCTCCACTTT.